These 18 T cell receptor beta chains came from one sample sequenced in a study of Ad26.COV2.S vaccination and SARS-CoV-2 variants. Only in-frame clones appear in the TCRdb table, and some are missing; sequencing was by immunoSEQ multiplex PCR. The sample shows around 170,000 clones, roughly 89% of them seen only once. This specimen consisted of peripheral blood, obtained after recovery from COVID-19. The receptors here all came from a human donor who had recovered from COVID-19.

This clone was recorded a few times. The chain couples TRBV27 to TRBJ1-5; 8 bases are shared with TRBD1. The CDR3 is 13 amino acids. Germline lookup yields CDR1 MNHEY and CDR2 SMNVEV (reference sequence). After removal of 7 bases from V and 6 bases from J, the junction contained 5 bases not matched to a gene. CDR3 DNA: TGTGCCAGCAAAGGACAGGGTTTTCAGCCCCAGCATTTT. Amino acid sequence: CASKGQGFQPQHF.

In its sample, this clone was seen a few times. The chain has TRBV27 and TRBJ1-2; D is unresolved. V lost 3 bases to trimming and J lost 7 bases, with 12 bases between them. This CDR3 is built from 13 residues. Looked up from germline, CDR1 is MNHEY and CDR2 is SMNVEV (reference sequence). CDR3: CASSFSAEGGYTF. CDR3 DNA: TGTGCCAGCAGTTTTTCGGCGGAGGGTGGCTACACCTTC.

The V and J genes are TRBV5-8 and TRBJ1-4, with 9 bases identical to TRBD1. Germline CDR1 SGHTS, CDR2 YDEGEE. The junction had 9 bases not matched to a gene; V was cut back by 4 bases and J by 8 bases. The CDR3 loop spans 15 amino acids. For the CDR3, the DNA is TGTGCCAGCAGCCAAAGGACAGGGGAGGAGGAAAAACTGTTTTTT. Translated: CASSQRTGEEEKLFF.

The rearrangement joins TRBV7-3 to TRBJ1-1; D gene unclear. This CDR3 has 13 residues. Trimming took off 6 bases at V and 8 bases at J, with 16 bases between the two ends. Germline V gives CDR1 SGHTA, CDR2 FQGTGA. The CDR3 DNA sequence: TGTGCCAGCAGTCCCGGGCCCCGCGGGGAAGCTTTCTTT. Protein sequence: CASSPGPRGEAFF.

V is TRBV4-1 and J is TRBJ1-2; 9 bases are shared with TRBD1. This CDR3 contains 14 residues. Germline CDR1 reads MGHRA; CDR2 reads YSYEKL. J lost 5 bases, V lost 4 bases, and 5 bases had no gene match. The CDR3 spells CASSRPTGGYGYTF. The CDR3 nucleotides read TGCGCCAGCAGCCGCCCGACAGGGGGATATGGCTACACCTTC.

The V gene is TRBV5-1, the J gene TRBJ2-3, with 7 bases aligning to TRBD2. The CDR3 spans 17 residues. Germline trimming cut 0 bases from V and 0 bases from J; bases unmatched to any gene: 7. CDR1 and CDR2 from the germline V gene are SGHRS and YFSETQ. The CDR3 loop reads CASSLALGGTSTDTQYF. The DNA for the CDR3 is TGCGCCAGCAGCTTGGCCTTGGGGGGGACTAGCACAGATACGCAGTATTTT.

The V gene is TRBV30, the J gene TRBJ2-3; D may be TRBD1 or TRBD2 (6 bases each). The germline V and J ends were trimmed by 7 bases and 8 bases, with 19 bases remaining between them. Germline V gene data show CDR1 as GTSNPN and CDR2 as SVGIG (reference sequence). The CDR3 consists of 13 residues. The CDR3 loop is CAYTGGPPGTQYF. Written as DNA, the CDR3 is TGTGCCTACACCGGGGGCCCGCCTGGTACGCAGTATTTT.

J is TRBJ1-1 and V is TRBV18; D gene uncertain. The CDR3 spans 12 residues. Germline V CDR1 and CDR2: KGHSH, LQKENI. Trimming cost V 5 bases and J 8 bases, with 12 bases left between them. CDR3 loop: CASSLAATEAFF. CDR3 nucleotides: TGTGCCAGCTCATTGGCGGCGACCGAAGCTTTCTTT. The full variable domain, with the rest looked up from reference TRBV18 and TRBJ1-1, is NAGVMQNPRHLVRRRGQEARLRCSPMKGHSHVYWYRQLPEEGLKFMVYLQKENIIDESGMPKERFSAEFPKEGPSILRIQQVVRGDSAAYFCASSLAATEAFFGQGTRLTVV.

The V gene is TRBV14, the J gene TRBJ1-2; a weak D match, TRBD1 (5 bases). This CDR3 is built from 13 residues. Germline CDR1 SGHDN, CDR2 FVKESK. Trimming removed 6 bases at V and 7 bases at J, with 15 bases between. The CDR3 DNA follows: TGTGCCAGCAGTCCTACGGACATGGGTGGCTACACCTTC. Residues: CASSPTDMGGYTF.

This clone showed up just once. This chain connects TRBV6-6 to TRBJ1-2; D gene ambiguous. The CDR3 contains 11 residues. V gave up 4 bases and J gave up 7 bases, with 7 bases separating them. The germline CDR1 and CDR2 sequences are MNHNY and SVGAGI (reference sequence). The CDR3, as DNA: TGTGCCAGCAGTTCTGGACCTGGCTACACCTTC. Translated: CASSSGPGYTF.

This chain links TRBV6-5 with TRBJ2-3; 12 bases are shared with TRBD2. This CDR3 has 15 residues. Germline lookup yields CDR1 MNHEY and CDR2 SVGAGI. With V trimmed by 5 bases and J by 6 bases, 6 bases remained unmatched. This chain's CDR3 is CASSNLAGGPDTQYF. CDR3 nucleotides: TGTGCCAGCAGTAACCTAGCGGGAGGGCCGGATACGCAGTATTTT.

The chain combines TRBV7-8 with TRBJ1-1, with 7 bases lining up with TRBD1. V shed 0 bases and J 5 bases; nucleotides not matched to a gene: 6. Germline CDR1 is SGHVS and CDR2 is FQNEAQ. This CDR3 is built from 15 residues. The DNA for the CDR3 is TGTGCCAGCAGCTTAGCAGGGCAGGGGGGGACTGAAGCTTTCTTT. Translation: CASSLAGQGGTEAFF.

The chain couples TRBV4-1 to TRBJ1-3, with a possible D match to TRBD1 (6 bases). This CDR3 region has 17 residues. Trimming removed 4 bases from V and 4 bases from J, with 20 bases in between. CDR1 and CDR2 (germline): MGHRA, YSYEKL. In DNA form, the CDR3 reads TGCGCCAGCAGCCCCAGGGGAGGGCGGTCAGCCGGAAACACCATATATTTT. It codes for CASSPRGGRSAGNTIYF.

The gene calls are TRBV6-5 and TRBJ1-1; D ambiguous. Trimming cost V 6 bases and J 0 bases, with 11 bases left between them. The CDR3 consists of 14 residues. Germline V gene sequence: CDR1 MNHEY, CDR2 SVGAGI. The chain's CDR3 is CASRPDPMNTEAFF. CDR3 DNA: TGTGCCAGCAGACCGGACCCGATGAACACTGAAGCTTTCTTT.

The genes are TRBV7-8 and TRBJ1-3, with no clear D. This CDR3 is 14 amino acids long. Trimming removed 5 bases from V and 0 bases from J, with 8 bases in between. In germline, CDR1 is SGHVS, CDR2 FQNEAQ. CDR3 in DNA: TGTGCCAGCAGCCCCCTACCCTCTGGAAACACCATATATTTT. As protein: CASSPLPSGNTIYF.

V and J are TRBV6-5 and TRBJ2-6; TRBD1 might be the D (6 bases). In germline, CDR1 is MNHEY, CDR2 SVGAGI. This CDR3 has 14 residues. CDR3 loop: CARSTGSGANVLTF. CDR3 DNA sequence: TGTGCTAGATCCACAGGGTCTGGGGCCAACGTCCTGACTTTC.

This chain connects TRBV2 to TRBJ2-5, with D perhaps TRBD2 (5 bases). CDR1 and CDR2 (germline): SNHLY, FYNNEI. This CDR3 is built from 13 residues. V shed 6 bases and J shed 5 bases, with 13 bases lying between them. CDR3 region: CASSRETGETQYF. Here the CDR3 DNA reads TGTGCCAGCAGCCGGGAAACCGGGGAGACCCAGTACTTC.

CDR3 DNA: TGTGCCAGCAGTTCGGACAGGGGTGAAGCTTTCTTT. Protein sequence: CASSSDRGEAFF. The chain joins TRBV12-3 or TRBV12-4 to TRBJ1-1; the match to TRBD1 covers 9 bases. The V gene end was trimmed by 4 bases and the J gene end by 7 bases; junction bases not matched to a gene: 1. The CDR3 length is 12 residues.